This T cell receptor beta chain was retrieved from a study of radiotherapy plus CTLA-4 blockade in lung cancer. Assay used: immunoSEQ multiplex PCR; TCRdb lists only in-frame clones, some missing. This repertoire shows more than 12,000 clones, 55% to 80% found once; its top ten account for around 46%. Per the germline V gene, CDR1 is SGHTA and CDR2 is FQGNSA. This CDR3 is built from 14 residues. Trimming left V 7 bases short and J 5 bases short, with 15 bases between. Source: peripheral blood, taken from a patient treated with radiotherapy plus ipilimumab. The sequence derives from a human donor with non-small cell lung cancer whose response to radiotherapy plus ipilimumab could not be evaluated. V gene TRBV7-2 combines with J gene TRBJ2-1; TRBD2 is a possible D gene (5 bases). CDR3 amino acids: CASKAGVGNNEQFF. The CDR3 DNA reads as TGTGCCAGCAAGGCGGGTGTAGGCAACAATGAGCAGTTCTTC.